The 15 T cell receptor beta chains in this list originate from one sample, sequenced in a study of regulatory T cells in long-lasting Graves disease (dated by TCRdb to the early 2020s). Explained via the paper, the time point label denotes: newly diagnosed GD, antithyroid drugs for less than 3 months. For both TCR sequencing and RNA sequencing, RNA was extracted from PBMCs in TRIzol. The library was prepared using multiplex PCR. Instrument on record: Illumina HiSeq 4000. TCR beta libraries were built with iRepertoire HTBI primers and Arm-PCR amplification of CDR3 regions. TCRdb reran the public reads through fastp at Q25 and MiXCR, keeping productive beta chains. Merged by CDR3 protein, the rows form single entries marked with the most common genes and DNA. This sample gives 580,000 or so distinct CDR3 sequences in total; about 16% of them show up just once. The top ten clones comprise around 12% of the sample.

This sample also belongs to another study, concerning T cells in Graves' hyperthyroidism and ophthalmopathy.

The material sequenced was peripheral blood mononuclear cells (PBMCs), taken at new diagnosis, from a patient treated with antithyroid drugs. These receptor sequences come from a man younger than 35 with Graves disease. Donor details come from another sample of the same person, matched by shared clones.

There are many counts of this clonotype. The rearrangement joins TRBV27 to TRBJ2-1, with 12 bases matching TRBD2. Germline lookup yields CDR1 MNHEY and CDR2 SMNVEV (reference sequence). The V and J ends lost 5 bases and 9 bases, in that order; junction bases with no gene match: 5. This CDR3 region has 14 residues. CDR3: CASSRTSGIREQFF. The DNA of the CDR3 is TGTGCCAGCAGTAGGACTAGCGGGATACGTGAGCAGTTCTTC.

The rearrangement joins TRBV27 to TRBJ1-6, with no clear D. V shed 3 bases and J shed 4 bases, with 13 bases lying between them. Per the germline V gene, CDR1 is MNHEY and CDR2 is SMNVEV (reference sequence). The CDR3 is 16 amino acids. The CDR3 here is CASSFRGQQYNSPLHF. CDR3 nucleotide sequence: TGTGCCAGCAGTTTCCGCGGGCAGCAATATAATTCACCCCTCCACTTT.

This clonotype showed up just a few times. The gene calls are TRBV9 and TRBJ2-1; no reliable D call. Germline CDR1 SGDLS, CDR2 YYNGEE. The CDR3 is 13 residues long. Trimming stripped 5 bases from V and 6 bases from J, with 12 bases between. CDR3 region: CASRGTLGNEQFF. CDR3 in DNA: TGTGCCAGCAGAGGTACTTTAGGCAATGAGCAGTTCTTC.

The chain combines TRBV3-1 with TRBJ2-7, with TRBD2 matching over 7 bases. The ends lost 1 base at V and 6 bases at J; junction bases unmatched: 6. This CDR3 is 14 amino acids long. Per the germline V gene, CDR1 is LGHDT and CDR2 is YNNKEL (reference sequence). The CDR3 coding sequence is TGTGCCAGCAGCCAAGGGACTAGAGTCTTCGAGCAGTACTTC. This gives the protein CASSQGTRVFEQYF.

This clonotype was counted at least ten times. As DNA, the CDR3 is TGCAGCCCCAGGACAGTTCAAGAGACCCAGTACTTC. Translated, it gives CSPRTVQETQYF. This chain connects TRBV20-1 to TRBJ2-5, with D possibly being TRBD1 (6 bases). The V gene's germline CDR1 is DFQATT and CDR2 SNEGSKA (reference sequence). CDR3 size: 12 residues.

This clonotype showed up just a few times. V usage is TRBV15 and J usage is TRBJ2-3; 8 positions agree with TRBD1. J lost 6 bases, V lost 4 bases, and 12 bases had no gene match. Germline V lookup: CDR1 LNHNV, CDR2 YYDKDF (reference sequence). CDR3 length equals 16 residues. In DNA, the CDR3 is TGTGCCACCAGCAATTTTGCAGGGGGCCCTCGGGATACGCAGTATTTT. This encodes CATSNFAGGPRDTQYF.

As regards this clonotype: Given a far larger clone just one base away, this is likely a sequencing read error. The V call is TRBV30, the J call TRBJ1-2, with a tentative D call TRBD1 (5 bases). Germline V gene data show CDR1 as GTSNPN and CDR2 as SVGIG (reference sequence). The CDR3 loop spans 14 amino acids. CDR3 region: CVSTSRQTNYGYTF. CDR3 sequence (DNA): TGTGTCAGTACAAGTCGACAGACTAACTATGGCTACACCTTC.

This clonotype was recorded at least ten times. V and J are TRBV3-1 and TRBJ1-2, with D perhaps matching TRBD1 (5 bases). This CDR3 contains 13 residues. CDR1 is LGHDT and CDR2 is YNNKEL in the germline V gene (reference sequence). The V end was cut by 5 bases, the J end by 6 bases, with 13 bases between. CDR3 sequence reads: CASSESGRDGYTF. CDR3 in DNA: TGTGCCAGCAGCGAATCAGGGAGGGATGGCTACACCTTC.

The table lists this clonotype with many counts. The rearrangement links TRBV20-1 to TRBJ2-7; possible D gene TRBD1, 6 bases. The CDR3 is 13 residues long. V was trimmed by 5 bases and J by 0 bases, leaving 11 bases between them. CDR1 is DFQATT and CDR2 is SNEGSKA in the germline V gene (reference sequence). CDR3 coding DNA: TGCAGTGCTCGCCGGGACAACTCCTACGAGCAGTACTTC. It specifies CSARRDNSYEQYF.

A note on this clonotype: Given a much more abundant clone one base away, this may be a read error. V is TRBV5-1 and J is TRBJ2-7; 10 nucleotides line up with TRBD1. The CDR3 length is 15 residues. Germline assignment: CDR1 SGHRS and CDR2 YFSETQ. The CDR3 region is CAGSLTGQGIYEQYF. In nucleotides, the CDR3 is TGCGCCGGCAGCTTGACGGGACAGGGGATCTACGAGCAGTACTTC.

The table lists this clonotype with a few counts. A much bigger clone sits one base away, suggesting this may be a read error. This chain uses TRBV11-2 with TRBJ1-5; no definite D call. Deletions cut 4 bases from V and 0 bases from J, with 7 bases between. Germline CDR1 and CDR2: SGHAT and FQNNGV. The CDR3 covers 14 residues. The DNA of the CDR3 is TGTGCCAGCAGCTCGGACGATAGCAATCAGCCCCAGCATTTT. Encoded protein: CASSSDDSNQPQHF.

This clonotype has just a few counts. This chain links TRBV11-2 with TRBJ1-3, with D perhaps TRBD1 (5 bases). The CDR3 totals 16 residues. Deletions cut 5 bases from V and 0 bases from J, with 14 bases between. Germline V gene sequence: CDR1 SGHAT, CDR2 FQNNGV. The CDR3 DNA sequence: TGTGCCAGCAGCCCCGGGGGGGGTTACTCTGGAAACACCATATATTTT. This gives the protein CASSPGGGYSGNTIYF. The full variable domain, completed using reference TRBV11-2 and TRBJ1-3, is EAGVAQSPRYKIIEKRQSVAFWCNPISGHATLYWYQQILGQGPKLLIQFQNNGVVDDSQLPKDRFSAERLKGVDSTLKIQPAKLEDSAVYLCASSPGGGYSGNTIYFGEGSWLTVV.

This clonotype was recorded at least ten times. The gene calls are TRBV3-1 and TRBJ2-7, with 9 bases that match TRBD1. V gave up 4 bases and J gave up 5 bases; unmatched junction bases: 9. The CDR3 contains 15 residues. The germline V gene encodes CDR1 LGHDT and CDR2 YNNKEL (reference sequence). The CDR3 sequence: CASSRPGTGTDEQYF. As DNA, the CDR3 is TGTGCCAGCAGCCGCCCCGGGACAGGGACCGACGAGCAGTACTTC.

A few counts support this clonotype. The V call is TRBV5-1, the J call TRBJ2-1; 11 bases agree with TRBD2. The ends lost 0 bases at V and 10 bases at J; junction bases unmatched: 6. Germline loops: CDR1 SGHRS, CDR2 YFSETQ. This CDR3 region has 15 residues. The CDR3 nucleotides are TGCGCCAGCAGCTTGGGGGCTAGCGGGAGGTTGGAGCAGTTCTTC. It translates to CASSLGASGRLEQFF.

The genes are TRBV7-9 and TRBJ2-1; 11 bases agree with TRBD2. Germline V lookup: CDR1 SEHNR, CDR2 FQNEAQ (reference sequence). J gave up 4 bases and V 5 bases, and 10 bases lay outside the gene matches. The CDR3 consists of 17 residues. CDR3 protein: CASSIRIAGGPYNEQFF. DNA of the CDR3: TGTGCCAGCAGCATACGGATAGCGGGAGGGCCGTACAATGAGCAGTTCTTC. The full variable domain, completed using reference TRBV7-9 and TRBJ2-1, is DTGVSQNPRHKITKRGQNVTFRCDPISEHNRLYWYRQTLGQGPEFLTYFQNEAQLEKSRLLSDRFSAERPKGSFSTLEIQRTEQGDSAMYLCASSIRIAGGPYNEQFFGPGTRLTVL.